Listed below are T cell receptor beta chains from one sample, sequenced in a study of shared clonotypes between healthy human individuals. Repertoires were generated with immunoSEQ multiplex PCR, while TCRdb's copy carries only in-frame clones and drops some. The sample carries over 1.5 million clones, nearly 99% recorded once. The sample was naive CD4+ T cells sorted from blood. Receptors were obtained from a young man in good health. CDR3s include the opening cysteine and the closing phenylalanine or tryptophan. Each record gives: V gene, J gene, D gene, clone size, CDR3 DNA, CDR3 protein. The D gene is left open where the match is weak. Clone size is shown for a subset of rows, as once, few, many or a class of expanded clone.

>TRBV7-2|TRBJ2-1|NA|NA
TGTGCCAGCAGCTCCCTCGACAACAATGAGCAGTTCTTC
CASSSLDNNEQFF
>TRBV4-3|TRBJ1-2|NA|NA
TGCGCCAGCAGCCAAACCGCCCGGGGTGGCTATGGCTACACCTTC
CASSQTARGGYGYTF
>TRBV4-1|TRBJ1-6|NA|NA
TGCGCCAGCAGCCAAGGAACACCCAGACTCCACTTT
CASSQGTPRLHF
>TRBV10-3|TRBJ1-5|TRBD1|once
TGTGCCATCAGTGAGTCCGGACAGGGCGGTCAGCCCCAGCATTTT
CAISESGQGGQPQHF
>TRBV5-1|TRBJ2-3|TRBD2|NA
TGCGCCAGCAGCTTGCAATCGGCGGGAGGACCAGATACGCAGTATTTT
CASSLQSAGGPDTQYF
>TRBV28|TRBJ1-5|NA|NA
TGTGCCAGCGGACTTCAAATCAATCAGCCCCAGCATTTT
CASGLQINQPQHF
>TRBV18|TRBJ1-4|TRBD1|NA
TGTGCCAGCTCACCACCCGGGACAGGGATGACTAATGAAAAACTGTTTTTT
CASSPPGTGMTNEKLFF
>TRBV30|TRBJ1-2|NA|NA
TGTGCCTGGAGCCGAGGGGGGGATGGCTACACCTTC
CAWSRGGDGYTF
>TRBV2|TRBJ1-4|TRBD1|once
TGTGCCAGCAATGGAAGGGGGCAAGAAAAACTGTTTTTT
CASNGRGQEKLFF
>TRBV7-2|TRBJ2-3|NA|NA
TGTGCCAGCATCAGCGGCTGGGACACCTACACAGATACGCAGTATTTT
CASISGWDTYTDTQYF
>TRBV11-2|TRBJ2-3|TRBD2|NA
TGTGCCAGCACACAAAGACTAGCGGAGTCAGATACGCAGTATTTT
CASTQRLAESDTQYF
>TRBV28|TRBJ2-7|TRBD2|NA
TGTGCCAGCACCCCGGGGACTAGCCCCTACGAGCAGTACTTC
CASTPGTSPYEQYF
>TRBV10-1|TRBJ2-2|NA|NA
TGCGCCAGCAGTGAGACTCGGACTACTATCGCCGGGGAGCTGTTTTTT
CASSETRTTIAGELFF
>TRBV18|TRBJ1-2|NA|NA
TGTGCCAGCTCACCACTCCCGGCAGGGCTTGGTAGCAGCTACACCTTC
CASSPLPAGLGSSYTF
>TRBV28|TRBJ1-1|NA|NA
TGTGCCAGCAGTTCCCTCTTGGCACGACCGAGGACTGAAGCTTTCTTT
CASSSLLARPRTEAFF
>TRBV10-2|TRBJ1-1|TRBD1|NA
TGCGCCAGCGGAAGGACAGGGGGAAGTCACACTGAAGCTTTCTTT
CASGRTGGSHTEAFF